This T cell receptor (beta chain) emerged from a study of Tregs in tolerant kidney transplant recipients. CD4+CD25+CD127- Tregs, CD4+CD25- non-Tregs, CD4 and CD8 cells were sorted. General observations from the study: Expanding Tregs on activated donor B cells appeared to best identify donor-specific TCRbeta clones.

Note on this clone: Its cognate antigen is unknown.

The CDR3 has 12 amino acids. The germline V gene has CDR1 KGHSH and CDR2 LQKENI. Trimming took off 2 bases at V and 6 bases at J, with 5 bases between the two ends. Here immunoSEQ multiplex PCR was the method, and the copy in TCRdb shows in-frame clones only, minus some. The sample lists 60,000 to 65,000 clones, more than 95% occurring once. This material consisted of Tregs from blood, taken before the transplant. This chain links TRBV18 with TRBJ1-5; D ambiguous. The receptor's source is a human donor who received a combined kidney and bone marrow transplant. The CDR3 region is CASSPGGQPQHF. CDR3 DNA: TGTGCCAGCTCACCAGGCGGTCAGCCCCAGCATTTT. Full variable domain (missing parts from reference TRBV18 and TRBJ1-5): NAGVMQNPRHLVRRRGQEARLRCSPMKGHSHVYWYRQLPEEGLKFMVYLQKENIIDESGMPKERFSAEFPKEGPSILRIQQVVRGDSAAYFCASSPGGQPQHFGDGTRLSIL.